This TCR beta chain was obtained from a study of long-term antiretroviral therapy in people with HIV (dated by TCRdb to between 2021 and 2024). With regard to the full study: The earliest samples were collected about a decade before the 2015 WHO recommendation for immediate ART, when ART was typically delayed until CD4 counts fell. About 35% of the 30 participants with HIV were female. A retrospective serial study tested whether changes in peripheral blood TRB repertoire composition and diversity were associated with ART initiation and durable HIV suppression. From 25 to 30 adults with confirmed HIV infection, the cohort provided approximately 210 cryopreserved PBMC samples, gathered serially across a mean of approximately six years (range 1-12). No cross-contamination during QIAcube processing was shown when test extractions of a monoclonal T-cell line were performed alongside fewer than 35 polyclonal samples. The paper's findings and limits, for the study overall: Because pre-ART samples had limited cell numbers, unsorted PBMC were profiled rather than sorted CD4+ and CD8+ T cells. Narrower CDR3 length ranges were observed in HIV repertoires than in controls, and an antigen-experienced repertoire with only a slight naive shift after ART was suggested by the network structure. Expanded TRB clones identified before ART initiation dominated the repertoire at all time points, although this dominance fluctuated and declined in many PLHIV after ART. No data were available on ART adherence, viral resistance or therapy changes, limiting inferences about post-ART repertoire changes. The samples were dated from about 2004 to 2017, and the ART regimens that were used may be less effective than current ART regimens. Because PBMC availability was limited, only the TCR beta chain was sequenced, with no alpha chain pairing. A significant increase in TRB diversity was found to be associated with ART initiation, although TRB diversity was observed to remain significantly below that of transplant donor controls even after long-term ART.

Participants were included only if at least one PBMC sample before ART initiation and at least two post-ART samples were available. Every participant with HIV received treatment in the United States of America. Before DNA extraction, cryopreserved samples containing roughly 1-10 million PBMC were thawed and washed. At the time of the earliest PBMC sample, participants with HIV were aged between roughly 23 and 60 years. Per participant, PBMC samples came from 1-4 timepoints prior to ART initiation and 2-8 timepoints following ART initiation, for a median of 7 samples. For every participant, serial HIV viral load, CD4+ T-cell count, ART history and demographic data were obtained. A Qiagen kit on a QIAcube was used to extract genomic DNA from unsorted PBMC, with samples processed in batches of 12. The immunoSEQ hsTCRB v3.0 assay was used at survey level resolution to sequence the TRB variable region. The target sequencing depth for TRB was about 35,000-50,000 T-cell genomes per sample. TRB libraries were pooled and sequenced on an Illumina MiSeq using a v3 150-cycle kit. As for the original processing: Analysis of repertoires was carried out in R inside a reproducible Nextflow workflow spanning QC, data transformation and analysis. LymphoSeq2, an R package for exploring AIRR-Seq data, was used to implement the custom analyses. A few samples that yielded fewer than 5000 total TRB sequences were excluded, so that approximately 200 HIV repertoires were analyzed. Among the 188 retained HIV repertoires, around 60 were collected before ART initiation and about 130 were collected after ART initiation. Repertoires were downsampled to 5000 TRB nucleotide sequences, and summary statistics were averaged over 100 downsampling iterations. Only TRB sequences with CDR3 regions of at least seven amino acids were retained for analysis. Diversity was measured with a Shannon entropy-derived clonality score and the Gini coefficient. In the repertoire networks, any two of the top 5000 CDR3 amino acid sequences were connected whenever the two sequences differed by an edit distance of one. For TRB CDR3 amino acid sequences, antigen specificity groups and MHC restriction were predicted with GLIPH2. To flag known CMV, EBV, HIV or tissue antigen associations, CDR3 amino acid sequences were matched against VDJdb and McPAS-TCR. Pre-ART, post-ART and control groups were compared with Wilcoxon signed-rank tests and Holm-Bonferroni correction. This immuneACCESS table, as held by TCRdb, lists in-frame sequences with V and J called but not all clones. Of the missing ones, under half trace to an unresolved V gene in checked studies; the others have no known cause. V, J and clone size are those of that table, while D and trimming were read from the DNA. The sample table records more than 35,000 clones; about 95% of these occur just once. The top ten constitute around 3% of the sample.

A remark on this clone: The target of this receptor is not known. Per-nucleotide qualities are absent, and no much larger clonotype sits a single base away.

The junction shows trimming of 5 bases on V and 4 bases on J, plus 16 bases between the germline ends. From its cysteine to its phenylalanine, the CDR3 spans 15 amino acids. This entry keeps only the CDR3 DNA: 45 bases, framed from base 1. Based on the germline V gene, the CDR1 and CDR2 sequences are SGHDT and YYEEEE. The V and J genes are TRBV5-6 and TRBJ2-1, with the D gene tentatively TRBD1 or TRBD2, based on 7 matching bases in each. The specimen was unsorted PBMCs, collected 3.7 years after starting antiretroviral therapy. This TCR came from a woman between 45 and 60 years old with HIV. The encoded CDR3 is CASRGGDRDYNEQFF. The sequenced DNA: TGTGCCAGCAGGGGGGGGGACAGAGATTACAATGAGCAGTTCTTC.